Listed below are T cell receptor beta chains from one sample, sequenced in a study of blood T cell repertoires in COVID-19. TCRdb's table, derived via immunoSEQ multiplex PCR, lists solely in-frame clones and lacks some. The profile shows approximately 140,000 clones, about 88% of them singletons. The sequencing input was PBMCs or T cells enriched from blood (not recorded which). The receptors come from a man aged 40-49 years with acute COVID-19. CDR3s include the opening cysteine and the closing phenylalanine or tryptophan. Fields, in order: D gene, J gene, clone size, V gene, CDR3 DNA, CDR3 protein. D genes are given only for firm matches. Some rows mark clone size as missing; the rest say once, few, many or name a class of expanded clone.

NA | TRBJ2-7 | NA | TRBV12-3/TRBV12-4 | TGTGCCACCGGGACTTTCCTCCTCGAGCAGTACTTC | CATGTFLLEQYF
TRBD2 | TRBJ2-5 | NA | TRBV6-5 | TGTGCCAGCAGTTACGGGTCTAGCGGGAGGCAGTACTTC | CASSYGSSGRQYF
NA | TRBJ2-7 | NA | TRBV7-9 | TGTGCCAGCAGCTTAACGCGCGGCAGTACACACTTC | CASSLTRGSTHF
NA | TRBJ2-7 | NA | TRBV24-1 | TGTGCCACCAGTTCCGGTTACGGCGGGGAGCAGTACTTC | CATSSGYGGEQYF
NA | TRBJ1-3 | NA | TRBV6-1 | TGTGCCAGCAGTGAGGCGGCCGGAAGAAACACCATATATTTT | CASSEAAGRNTIYF
NA | TRBJ2-5 | NA | TRBV7-2 | TGTGCCAGCAGCCGACACATACAAGAGACCCAGTACTTC | CASSRHIQETQYF
TRBD2 | TRBJ2-7 | NA | TRBV5-1 | TGCGCCAGCAGCTTGGATCCGGGAGGAACCTACGAGCAGTACTTC | CASSLDPGGTYEQYF
NA | TRBJ1-2 | NA | TRBV27 | TGTGCCAGCAGTTTATCGGGGGCAAACTATGGCTACACCTTC | CASSLSGANYGYTF
NA | TRBJ2-3 | NA | TRBV30 | TGTGCCTGGAGTATTTCTATCAAGGATACGCAGTATTTT | CAWSISIKDTQYF
NA | TRBJ2-7 | once | TRBV6-2/TRBV6-3 | TGTGCCAGCAGTTACATCGGGGAGCTGCAATACGAGCAGTACTTC | CASSYIGELQYEQYF
TRBD1 | TRBJ1-5 | NA | TRBV7-2 | TGTGCCAGCAGCTTAAGTGACAGGGTCCATAGCAATCAGCCCCAGCATTTT | CASSLSDRVHSNQPQHF
NA | TRBJ1-2 | NA | TRBV30 | TGTGCCTGGAGTAAAACAGCCTTTTATGGCTACACCTTC | CAWSKTAFYGYTF
TRBD1 | TRBJ2-7 | NA | TRBV27 | TGTGCCAGCAGTTCTCAGGGGGTCTACGAGCAGTACTTC | CASSSQGVYEQYF
TRBD1 | TRBJ2-1 | NA | TRBV5-1 | TGCGCCAGCGAAACAGGGGCTCCCTCCTACAATGAGCAGTTCTTC | CASETGAPSYNEQFF